Below, 27 T cell receptor beta chains from the same sample are listed, as sequenced in a study of beta chain features in type 1 diabetes. The study reverse transcribed the entire isolated RNA, so it sequenced expressed TCRB transcripts. Produced via immunoSEQ multiplex PCR; TCRdb's table is partial and in-frame only. Among around 99,000 clones listed, 30% to 50% were seen once. The sample comprised stem cell memory CD4+ T cells from blood. The receptors derive from a woman in her late teens or twenties in good health.

The chain has TRBV18 and TRBJ2-3; D is unresolved. The CDR3 sequence is 13 residues long. Germline CDR1 and CDR2: KGHSH and LQKENI. V shed 0 bases and J shed 10 bases, with 11 bases lying between them. The CDR3 protein is CASSPPTQASQYF. As DNA, the CDR3 is TGTGCCAGCTCACCACCCACCCAAGCGTCGCAGTATTTT.

This clone was recorded a few times. V gene TRBV28 combines with J gene TRBJ1-2; unclear D gene. This CDR3 spans 13 amino acids. Germline V gene sequence: CDR1 MDHEN, CDR2 SYDVKM. Between the trimmed V and J ends, which lost 3 bases and 4 bases, there was a span of 9 bases. The CDR3 region is CASSFGGSYGYTF. The CDR3 DNA is TGTGCCAGCAGTTTCGGCGGGAGCTATGGCTACACCTTC.

The V gene is TRBV28, the J gene TRBJ1-2; D uncertain. The germline CDR1 and CDR2 sequences are MDHEN and SYDVKM. This CDR3 region has 14 residues. Trimming removed 1 base from V and 4 bases from J, with 10 bases in between. The CDR3 is CASSLSVTTYGYTF. The CDR3 DNA reads as TGTGCCAGCAGTTTATCGGTCACTACCTATGGCTACACCTTC.

In its sample, this clone was seen a few times. The chain employs TRBV28 and TRBJ1-4; a weak D match, TRBD1 (6 bases). This CDR3 has 16 residues. Per the germline V gene, CDR1 is MDHEN and CDR2 is SYDVKM. Trimming took 3 bases from V and 5 from J, leaving 16 bases between them. Written as DNA, the CDR3 is TGTGCCAGCAGTTTTATTGAGACAGGAAGGAATGAAAAACTGTTTTTT. Translated: CASSFIETGRNEKLFF.

This rearrangement joins TRBV25-1 to TRBJ1-1; 10 bases line up with TRBD1. Germline V gene data show CDR1 as MGHDK and CDR2 as SYGVNS. The CDR3 length is 15 residues. The ends lost 3 bases at V and 4 bases at J; junction bases unmatched: 5. In nucleotides, the CDR3 is TGTGCCAGCAGTGAGATAGACAGGGGGCTCACTGAAGCTTTCTTT. It specifies CASSEIDRGLTEAFF.

Regarding this clone: One junction end disagrees with the germline gene, perhaps due to a read error. The CDR3 protein is CASSFGYSSYDQYF. The CDR3 region has the DNA TGCGCCAGCAGCTTCGGTTATAGCTCCTACGACCAGTACTTC. The chain couples TRBV5-1 to TRBJ2-7; D is undetermined. Germline CDR1 and CDR2: SGHRS and YFSETQ. The CDR3 is made up of 14 amino acids.

This rearrangement joins TRBV18 to TRBJ2-4; 8 bases align to TRBD2. This CDR3 is 18 amino acids long. The V gene's germline CDR1 is KGHSH and CDR2 LQKENI. V was clipped by 1 base and J by 0 bases; unmatched bases: 8. The CDR3 here is CASSPLELAVLAKNIQYF. CDR3 sequence (DNA): TGTGCCAGCTCACCACTCGAACTAGCGGTGCTAGCCAAAAACATTCAGTACTTC.

This clone showed up just a few times. The genes are TRBV5-4 and TRBJ2-5; maybe TRBD2 (5 bases). CDR1 is SGHNT, CDR2 YYREEE, per germline (reference sequence). Trimming cost V 0 bases and J 3 bases, with 12 bases left between them. The CDR3 runs to 15 residues. CDR3 protein: CASSLAGTRKETQYF. CDR3 coding DNA: TGTGCCAGCAGCTTGGCGGGAACGCGTAAAGAGACCCAGTACTTC.

The J gene is TRBJ1-5, the V gene TRBV30; tentatively, D is TRBD1 (5 bases). Between the trimmed V and J ends, which lost 0 bases and 1 base, there was a span of 10 bases. Germline V gene lookup returns CDR1 GTSNPN and CDR2 SVGIG (reference sequence). CDR3 length equals 15 residues. The CDR3 nucleotides read TGTGCCTGGAGTGTACTCGGGGGAAGCAATCAGCCCCAGCATTTT. Its translation: CAWSVLGGSNQPQHF. Full variable domain (rest looked up from reference TRBV30 and TRBJ1-5): SQTIHQWPATLVQPVGSPLSLECTVEGTSNPNLYWYRQAAGRGLQLLFYSVGIGQISSEVPQNLSASRPQDRQFILSSKKLLLSDSGFYLCAWSVLGGSNQPQHFGDGTRLSIL.

This chain links TRBV5-1 with TRBJ2-4, with D tentatively TRBD2 (6 bases). The CDR3 runs to 14 residues. V shed 6 bases and J shed 3 bases, with 13 bases lying between them. The germline gives CDR1 SGHRS, CDR2 YFSETQ. CDR3 in amino acids: CASTPPGLKNIQYF. CDR3 nucleotides: TGCGCCAGCACCCCCCCGGGACTCAAAAACATTCAGTACTTC.

The rearrangement uses TRBV28 and TRBJ1-1, with D possibly matching TRBD1 (5 bases). The CDR3 has 16 residues. V lost 2 bases to trimming and J lost 0 bases, with 13 bases between them. Germline-derived CDR1 and CDR2 are MDHEN and SYDVKM. This CDR3 reads CASSLTGRGVNTEAFF. The CDR3 DNA reads as TGTGCCAGCAGTTTAACCGGGAGGGGTGTGAACACTGAAGCTTTCTTT.

The J gene is TRBJ1-1, the V gene TRBV6-6, with 8 bases that match TRBD1. In germline, CDR1 is MNHNY, CDR2 SVGAGI (reference sequence). The CDR3 runs 14 residues. Unmatched junction bases numbered 4, after V lost 5 bases and J lost 2 bases. For the CDR3, the DNA is TGTGCCAGCAGTGGACAGGGCATCAACACTGAAGCTTTCTTT. It is translated as CASSGQGINTEAFF.

This clone has only one observation. The chain joins TRBV27 to TRBJ1-2; the match to TRBD1 covers 8 bases. V dropped 5 bases and J dropped 2; count of bases not matched to a gene: 10. Germline loops: CDR1 MNHEY, CDR2 SMNVEV (reference sequence). The CDR3 extends over 16 amino acids. Here the CDR3 reads CASSQYSDRANYGYTF. The CDR3 DNA reads TGTGCCAGCAGTCAATACTCGGACAGGGCAAACTATGGCTACACCTTC.

This clone showed up just a few times. The rearrangement joins TRBV28 to TRBJ2-7; TRBD1 might be the D (7 bases). Between the trimmed V and J ends, which lost 6 bases and 5 bases, there was a span of 20 bases. The length of the CDR3 is 15 residues. Germline V gives CDR1 MDHEN, CDR2 SYDVKM. CDR3 bases: TGTGCCAGCAGCAAAGACCGGGAGAGGGGGCACGAGCAGTACTTC. It translates to CASSKDRERGHEQYF. The full variable domain, in which reference TRBV28 and TRBJ2-7 provide the parts outside the CDR3, is DVKVTQSSRYLVKRTGEKVFLECVQDMDHENMFWYRQDPGLGLRLIYFSYDVKMKEKGDIPEGYSVSREKKERFSLILESASTNQTSMYLCASSKDRERGHEQYFGPGTRLTVT.

The chain joins TRBV30 to TRBJ1-2; no clear D. V was trimmed by 3 bases and J by 5 bases, leaving 13 bases between them. Germline CDR1 reads GTSNPN; CDR2 reads SVGIG (reference sequence). The length of the CDR3 is 13 residues. CDR3 bases: TGTGCCTGGAGCCCAAAGAGTAGATATGGCTACACCTTC. This translates into CAWSPKSRYGYTF.

This clone was counted only a few times. This chain connects TRBV5-5 to TRBJ2-1; 7 bases align to TRBD1. The trim removed 9 bases at V and 4 bases at J, leaving 13 bases unmatched. Looked up from germline, CDR1 is SGHKS and CDR2 is YYEKEE (reference sequence). The CDR3 runs 15 residues. CDR3 bases: TGTGCCACCGGCTACGCCGGGACAGCTTACAATGAGCAGTTCTTC. It yields the protein CATGYAGTAYNEQFF.

There are a few counts of this clone. The chain employs TRBV28 and TRBJ2-1; 10 bases are a match to TRBD1. Germline assignment: CDR1 MDHEN and CDR2 SYDVKM. V lost 5 bases and J lost 0; bases outside the gene matches: 4. The CDR3 runs 16 residues. Here the CDR3 reads CASSPGQGGSYNEQFF. The CDR3 region has the DNA TGTGCCAGCAGTCCAGGACAGGGGGGCTCCTACAATGAGCAGTTCTTC.

The gene calls are TRBV28 and TRBJ1-2, with 8 bases fitting TRBD1. This CDR3 has 15 residues. V dropped 3 bases and J dropped 4; count of bases not matched to a gene: 7. Looked up from germline, CDR1 is MDHEN and CDR2 is SYDVKM. The CDR3 sequence: CASSFPGQGGYGYTF. CDR3 DNA sequence: TGTGCCAGCAGTTTTCCCGGACAGGGAGGCTATGGCTACACCTTC.

This sequence joins TRBV7-8 and TRBJ1-5; maybe TRBD1 (5 bases). The CDR3 length is 17 residues. Trimming took off 1 base at V and 0 bases at J, with 13 bases between the two ends. Germline loops: CDR1 SGHVS, CDR2 FQNEAQ. The CDR3 sequence is CASSLEPQGLSNQPQHF. Here the CDR3 DNA reads TGTGCCAGCAGCTTAGAGCCGCAGGGTCTTAGCAATCAGCCCCAGCATTTT.

V and J are TRBV18 and TRBJ1-1; D is uncertain. This CDR3 region has 13 residues. Germline V gene data show CDR1 as KGHSH and CDR2 as LQKENI. Trimming stripped 2 bases from V and 4 bases from J, with 8 bases between. The CDR3 region has the DNA TGTGCCAGCTCACCAGGTGAGCGCACTGAAGCTTTCTTT. Translated, it gives CASSPGERTEAFF.

In its sample, this clone was seen once. The V and J genes are TRBV5-1 and TRBJ2-2, with 14 bases aligning to TRBD2. With V trimmed by 1 base and J by 7 bases, 6 bases remained unmatched. CDR3 size: 17 residues. Germline V CDR1 and CDR2: SGHRS, YFSETQ. In DNA, the CDR3 is TGCGCCAGCAGCTTGAGACTAGCGGGAGGGCCCATCGGGGAGCTGTTTTTT. Protein: CASSLRLAGGPIGELFF.

In its sample, this clone was seen once. The V call is TRBV19, the J call TRBJ2-1; perhaps TRBD2 as D (6 bases). Germline V gene sequence: CDR1 LNHDA, CDR2 SQIVND (reference sequence). CDR3 length: 16 residues. V was trimmed by 1 base and J by 10 bases, leaving 20 bases between them. The DNA of the CDR3 is TGTGCCAGTAGTATAGTTGGCAGAATTAGCGGCAAGGAGCAGTTCTTC. Translation gives CASSIVGRISGKEQFF. Drawing the rest from reference TRBV19 and TRBJ2-1, the complete variable domain is DGGITQSPKYLFRKEGQNVTLSCEQNLNHDAMYWYRQDPGQGLRLIYYSQIVNDFQKGDIAEGYSVSREKKESFPLTVTSAQKNPTAFYLCASSIVGRISGKEQFFGPGTRLTVL.

The CDR3 nucleotides read TGTGCCATCAGTGACGGCAGGTCGACCAATCAGCCCCAGCATTTT. Translation gives CAISDGRSTNQPQHF. This chain joins TRBV10-3 and TRBJ1-5; no firm D call. The CDR3 extends over 15 amino acids. Trimming removed 3 bases from V and 3 bases from J, with 12 bases in between. Germline V CDR1 and CDR2: ENHRY, SYGVKD.

The V call is TRBV5-1, the J call TRBJ2-2; TRBD2 aligns across 8 bases. V gave up 4 bases and J gave up 2 bases; unmatched junction bases: 7. Germline V lookup: CDR1 SGHRS, CDR2 YFSETQ. This CDR3 has 16 amino acids. The CDR3 DNA sequence: TGCGCCAGCAGCCTGCCCCGGGGGGGCAACACCGGGGAGCTGTTTTTT. Translating gives CASSLPRGGNTGELFF.

This clone was picked up a small number of times. The chain joins TRBV28 to TRBJ1-1; D not resolved. The CDR3 length is 15 residues. Germline lookup yields CDR1 MDHEN and CDR2 SYDVKM. Trimming pared 4 bases from V and 4 bases from J, leaving 16 bases between. The CDR3 is CASSSIPGIVTEAFF. The CDR3 region has the DNA TGTGCCAGCAGTTCCATACCCGGGATTGTCACTGAAGCTTTCTTT.

This clone appeared a few times. The chain has TRBV5-1 and TRBJ2-3; the D gene is possibly TRBD1 (6 bases). Germline CDR1 SGHRS, CDR2 YFSETQ. The V and J ends lost 0 bases and 5 bases respectively, with 7 bases between them. The CDR3 loop spans 13 amino acids. The CDR3 sequence is CASSLDREDTQYF. CDR3 nucleotide sequence: TGCGCCAGCAGCTTGGACAGGGAAGATACGCAGTATTTT.

The table lists this clone with a few counts. The chain joins TRBV10-3 to TRBJ2-1; perhaps TRBD1 as D (6 bases). CDR3 length: 12 residues. V lost 10 bases, J lost 5 bases, and 12 bases lay in between. CDR1 is ENHRY and CDR2 is SYGVKD in the germline V gene. CDR3 region: CATEGQNNEQFF. DNA for the CDR3: TGTGCCACCGAGGGACAAAACAATGAGCAGTTCTTC.